The sequence of this TCR beta chain was determined in a study of T cells expressing NK-cell markers. TCRdb re-called the 5' RACE reads; one entry per CDR3 protein, DNA not given. Its table lists 500,000 to 700,000 distinct CDR3 sequences. There are 16 residues in the CDR3. Per the germline V gene, CDR1 is LGHNA and CDR2 is YNFKEQ. Sequenced: blood T cells: a sorted CD56 or NKG2C T cell subset, CD4+ or CD8+ T cells, or bulk PBMC T cells (not recorded which). The chain is built from TRBV4-2 and TRBJ2-3. The sequence was obtained from a man between 18 and 29 years old in good health. The CDR3 sequence: CASSQGAPASTDTQYF.